This entry features one TCR beta chain sequence. The sample is drawn from a study of shared clonotypes between healthy human individuals. Sequenced by immunoSEQ multiplex PCR; TCRdb stores in-frame clones only, minus some. The table lists approximately 1,500,000 clones, 95% to 99% of them singletons, with roughly 0.45% in the top ten. CDR1 and CDR2 (germline): SNHLY, FYNNEI. V shed 6 bases, J shed 6 bases, and the junction held 9 bases outside the gene matches. The CDR3 runs to 15 residues. Sequencing was performed on naive CD4+ T cells sorted from blood. Subset given: CD45RA+ positively selected. The chain combines TRBV2 with TRBJ1-5; 9 bases align to TRBD1. This sequence originates from a man aged 25 to 40 in good health. CDR3 residues: CASSPNRGRGQPQHF. The CDR3 nucleotides are TGTGCCAGCAGCCCTAACAGGGGGCGAGGTCAGCCCCAGCATTTT. The full variable domain, rest sourced from reference TRBV2 and TRBJ1-5, is EPEVTQTPSHQVTQMGQEVILRCVPISNHLYFYWYRQILGQKVEFLVSFYNNEISEKSEIFDDQFSVERPDGSNFTLKIRSTKLEDSAMYFCASSPNRGRGQPQHFGDGTRLSIL.